Below, one T cell receptor (beta chain) is given with its context. What it binds is not known. The method was immunoSEQ multiplex PCR; TCRdb's version includes in-frame clones alone and lacks a portion of them. Of tens of thousands of clones in the sample, 80% to 90% were seen once. The sample is drawn from a study of T cells in localized non-small cell lung cancer. Whole-study findings and limits: Only one tumor region went through sequencing, so heterogeneity may still be there. An association was observed between higher blood T cell density and longer overall survival.

V was cut by 3 bases and J by 2 bases, with 17 bases left in between. CDR1 and CDR2 (germline): SGHKS, YYEKEE (reference sequence). The CDR3 has 16 residues. V usage is TRBV5-5 and J usage is TRBJ1-1; weak D call: TRBD1 (6 bases). Source: peripheral blood, taken before any cancer treatment. The origin of this receptor is a man aged 40 to 70 with stage I squamous cell lung carcinoma. CDR3 loop: CASSSPLGQINTEAFF. The CDR3 nucleotides are TGTGCCAGCAGCTCTCCCTTGGGACAAATTAACACTGAAGCTTTCTTT.